Here is one TCR beta chain with its context. What it binds is unknown. This entry belongs to a study of beta chain features in type 1 diabetes. Findings of the study overall: In every one of the four CD4+ subsets, TCRB CDR3s were moderately but significantly shorter in Type 1 diabetes patients. Patients and controls would be equally affected if PCR favored shorter templates.

The whole isolated RNA underwent reverse transcription, so sequencing captured expressed TCRB transcripts. Sequenced by immunoSEQ multiplex PCR; TCRdb stores in-frame clones only, minus some. The sample lists about 260,000 clones, 24% occurring once. The V gene's germline CDR1 is SNHLY and CDR2 FYNNEI. This CDR3 is 13 amino acids long. V lost 8 bases and J lost 3, with 12 bases in between. A heparinised blood draw that averaged approximately 110 mL was obtained once from each donor. Sequencing used naive CD4+ T cells from blood. The sequence was obtained from a woman aged 25 to 39 with type 1 diabetes. The chain couples TRBV2 to TRBJ2-3; a weak D match, TRBD2 (6 bases). The CDR3: CASRDFNTDTQYF. CDR3 coding DNA: TGTGCCAGCCGGGACTTTAATACAGATACGCAGTATTTT.